One and the same sample provided the 9 T cell receptor beta chains below, sequenced in a study of cytotoxic CD8 clonotypes in ibrutinib-treated CLL. Produced via immunoSEQ multiplex PCR; TCRdb's table is partial and in-frame only. The sample lists 200,000 to 250,000 clones, 75% to 80% occurring once. This sample comprised PBMCs, obtained after 12 months of ibrutinib treatment. All receptors derive from a human donor with chronic lymphocytic leukemia.

V and J are TRBV27 and TRBJ2-2; D gene unclear. Germline loops: CDR1 MNHEY, CDR2 SMNVEV (reference sequence). The CDR3 covers 15 residues. V was pared by 5 bases and J by 6 bases, with 16 bases between. The CDR3 nucleotides read TGTGCCAGCAGTCCCCTGCCAGCACGCTCCGGGGAGCTGTTTTTT. This encodes CASSPLPARSGELFF.

As concerns this clone: One end of the junction does not line up with germline, which may come from a read error. The chain is built from TRBV7-9 and TRBJ2-7; weak D call: TRBD1 (5 bases). The CDR3 extends over 12 amino acids. The V gene's germline CDR1 is SEHNR and CDR2 FQNEAQ (reference sequence). CDR3 protein: CASSLTPGHRRF. The DNA for the CDR3 is TGTGCCAGCAGCTTGACCCCCGGACATAGACGCTTC.

The CDR3 DNA sequence: TGCGCCAGCAGCCAAGGGATCCCGAACACCGGGGAGCTGTTTTTT. Translating it yields CASSQGIPNTGELFF. This chain connects TRBV4-1 to TRBJ2-2; no firm D call. V shed 1 base and J shed 0 bases, with 6 bases lying between them. The CDR3 has 15 amino acids. Looked up from germline, CDR1 is MGHRA and CDR2 is YSYEKL.

This chain joins TRBV6-5 and TRBJ1-3, with TRBD1 as a possible D gene (5 bases). V dropped 4 bases and J dropped 1 base, with 11 bases sitting between them. This CDR3 is built from 15 residues. Germline V gene sequence: CDR1 MNHEY, CDR2 SVGAGI. CDR3 loop: CASSSQRGSGNTIYF. The CDR3 bases are TGTGCCAGCAGTTCTCAGAGGGGATCTGGAAACACCATATATTTT.

The CDR3 is CASTAGVAGDQETQYF. The CDR3 coding sequence is TGTGCCAGCACCGCGGGAGTAGCGGGGGACCAAGAGACCCAGTACTTC. The V and J genes are TRBV7-9 and TRBJ2-5, with 9 bases that match TRBD2. The trim removed 7 bases at V and 0 bases at J, leaving 9 bases unmatched. Germline CDR1 SEHNR, CDR2 FQNEAQ (reference sequence). The CDR3 sequence is 16 residues long.

The chain recombines TRBV30 with TRBJ2-1; D ambiguous. Trimming took off 3 bases at V and 4 bases at J, with 13 bases between the two ends. The CDR3 totals 14 residues. From germline, CDR1 is GTSNPN and CDR2 SVGIG (reference sequence). The CDR3 sequence: CAWSSDMGYNEQFF. As DNA, the CDR3 is TGTGCCTGGAGCAGCGACATGGGATACAATGAGCAGTTCTTC.

The rearrangement links TRBV19 to TRBJ2-7, with 8 positions matching TRBD2. V lost 5 bases, J lost 4 bases, and 13 bases stayed unmatched. Germline CDR1 reads LNHDA; CDR2 reads SQIVND (reference sequence). The CDR3 extends over 16 amino acids. CDR3 coding DNA: TGTGCCAGTAGTCCCGCAGCAATAGCGGGAACGTACGAGCAGTACTTC. Translating it yields CASSPAAIAGTYEQYF.

V is TRBV27 and J is TRBJ1-3; weak D call: TRBD1 (6 bases). Trimming took off 6 bases at V and 2 bases at J, with 17 bases between the two ends. Germline V lookup: CDR1 MNHEY, CDR2 SMNVEV (reference sequence). The CDR3 loop spans 16 amino acids. DNA for the CDR3: TGTGCCAGCAGCCCCCGAGCCCCAGGGGCTGGAAACACCATATATTTT. This codes for CASSPRAPGAGNTIYF.

The J gene is TRBJ1-5, the V gene TRBV19, with TRBD1 identical over 11 bases. Germline trimming cut 6 bases from V and 10 bases from J; bases unmatched to any gene: 5. CDR3 length: 13 residues. Germline V gene data show CDR1 as LNHDA and CDR2 as SQIVND (reference sequence). Here the CDR3 DNA reads TGTGCCAGTAGGCCGGGACAGGGGGGACCCCAGCATTTT. Its protein product is CASRPGQGGPQHF.